This T cell receptor beta chain was identified during a study of blood T cell repertoires in COVID-19. Germline assignment: CDR1 LGHDT and CDR2 YNNKEL (reference sequence). With V trimmed by 3 bases and J by 4 bases, 7 bases remained unmatched. The length of the CDR3 is 15 residues. Participant-given clinical history determined each cohort assignment. All recovered Cohort 3 donors got two negative PCRs, got clearance, or saw symptom resolution. Per the study methods: Cell counts per sample came from amplifying reference gene primers. Measured with immunoSEQ multiplex PCR; TCRdb has only the in-frame clones, and not every one. The V and J calls and clone size are taken from that table; D and trimming were inferred from the DNA. The table records approximately 160,000 clones, 80% to 90% of them present only once.

Sequencing input: PBMCs or T cells enriched from blood (not recorded which). The gene calls are TRBV3-1 (or the pseudogene TRBV3-2) and TRBJ1-1; 8 bases match TRBD1. The clonotype comes from a man aged 45 to 65 who had recovered from COVID-19. CDR3 nucleotide sequence: TGTGCCAGCAGCCAGCTCCTAACAGGGGGCACTGAAGCTTTCTTT. Protein sequence: CASSQLLTGGTEAFF.